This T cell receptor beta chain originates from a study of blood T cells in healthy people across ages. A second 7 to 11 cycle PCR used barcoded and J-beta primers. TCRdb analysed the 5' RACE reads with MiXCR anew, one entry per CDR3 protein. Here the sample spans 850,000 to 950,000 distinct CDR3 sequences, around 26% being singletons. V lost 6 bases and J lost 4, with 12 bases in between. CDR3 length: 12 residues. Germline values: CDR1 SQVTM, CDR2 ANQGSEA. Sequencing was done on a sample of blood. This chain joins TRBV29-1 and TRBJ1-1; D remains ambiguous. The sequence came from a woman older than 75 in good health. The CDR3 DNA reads TGCAGCGTAATAACAGCGCGCACTGAAGCTTTCTTT. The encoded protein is CSVITARTEAFF.